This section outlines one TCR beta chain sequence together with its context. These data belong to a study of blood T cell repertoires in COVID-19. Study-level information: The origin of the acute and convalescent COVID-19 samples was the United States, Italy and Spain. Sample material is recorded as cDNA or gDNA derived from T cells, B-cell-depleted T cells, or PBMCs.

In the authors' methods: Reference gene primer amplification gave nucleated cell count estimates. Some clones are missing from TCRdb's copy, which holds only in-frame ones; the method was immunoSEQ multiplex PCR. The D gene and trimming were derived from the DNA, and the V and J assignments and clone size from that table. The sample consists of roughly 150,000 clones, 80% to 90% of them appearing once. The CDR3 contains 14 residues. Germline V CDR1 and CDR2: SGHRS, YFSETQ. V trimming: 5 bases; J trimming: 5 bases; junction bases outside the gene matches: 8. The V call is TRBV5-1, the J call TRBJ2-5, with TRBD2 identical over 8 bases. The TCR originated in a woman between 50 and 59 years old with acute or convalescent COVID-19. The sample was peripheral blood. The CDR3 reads CASSPGRGVETQYF. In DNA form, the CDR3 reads TGCGCCAGCAGTCCTGGGCGGGGGGTTGAGACCCAGTACTTC.